This entry lists 15 T cell receptor beta chains sequenced from one sample in a study. TCRdb processed the RT-PCR reads anew with MiXCR; each CDR3 protein has one entry. This sample has 650,000 to 800,000 distinct CDR3 sequences; over 12% occur once, and the top ten carry about 3.9%. Specimen: memory CD4+ T cells from blood. Receptor source: a female donor in good health, serving as a healthy control.

There are many counts of this clonotype. V usage is TRBV15 and J usage is TRBJ1-1; D is undetermined. The V end lost 0 bases, the J end lost 10 bases, and 12 bases lay between the germline ends. The CDR3 runs to 13 residues. Germline CDR1 reads LNHNV; CDR2 reads YYDKDF (reference sequence). Here the CDR3 DNA reads TGTGCCACCAGCAGAGATGTGGGAGATGTAGCTTTCTTT. This gives the protein CATSRDVGDVAFF.

The chain carries TRBV6-6 and TRBJ2-3; 7 bases fit TRBD2. Germline V gene lookup returns CDR1 MNHNY and CDR2 SVGAGI (reference sequence). The CDR3 length is 16 residues. With 0 bases clipped from V and 7 bases from J, the junction kept 10 bases outside the gene matches. The CDR3: CASSYSGRGTVNTQYF. The CDR3 region has the DNA TGTGCCAGCAGTTACTCAGGGCGGGGGACCGTGAATACGCAGTATTTT.

This chain uses TRBV5-1 with TRBJ2-1, with 10 bases fitting TRBD2. CDR3 length: 15 amino acids. J was trimmed by 8 bases and V by 5 bases; bases with no gene match: 10. In germline, CDR1 is SGHRS, CDR2 YFSETQ. The CDR3 protein is CASRRAGGGGDEQFF. The CDR3 DNA follows: TGCGCCAGCAGGAGAGCGGGGGGGGGCGGCGATGAGCAGTTCTTC. Combining the CDR3 with reference TRBV5-1 and TRBJ2-1 gives the whole variable domain KAGVTQTPRYLIKTRGQQVTLSCSPISGHRSVSWYQQTPGQGLQFLFEYFSETQRNKGNFPGRFSGRQFSNSRSEMNVSTLELGDSALYLCASRRAGGGGDEQFFGPGTRLTVL.

The chain recombines TRBV20-1 with TRBJ1-1; D may be TRBD1 (5 bases). The V and J ends lost 6 bases and 3 bases respectively, with 14 bases between them. The germline V gene encodes CDR1 DFQATT and CDR2 SNEGSKA (reference sequence). CDR3 length: 13 amino acids. The CDR3 here is CSASGSGYTEAFF. In DNA, the CDR3 is TGCAGTGCCTCAGGGTCAGGGTACACTGAAGCTTTCTTT.

To note about this clonotype: A much larger clone differs by one base, so this may be a read error. V is TRBV27 and J is TRBJ2-7, with no clear D. The V gene lost 0 bases and the J gene lost 3 bases, with 15 bases spanning the gap. The CDR3 covers 16 residues. Germline assignment: CDR1 MNHEY and CDR2 SMNVEV (reference sequence). The CDR3 DNA is TGTGCCAGCAGTTTATCGTGGGATTTCTCCTACTACGAGCAGTACTTC. This translates into CASSLSWDFSYYEQYF.

This clonotype was seen more than once but under ten times. The chain employs TRBV7-9 and TRBJ2-7; 8 bases match TRBD1. The junction had 10 bases not matched to a gene; V was cut back by 4 bases and J by 5 bases. Germline V gene lookup returns CDR1 SEHNR and CDR2 FQNEAQ (reference sequence). This CDR3 region has 15 residues. CDR3 DNA sequence: TGTGCCAGCAGCTCGCCCGACAGGGGATCCGACGAGCAGTACTTC. Its translation is CASSSPDRGSDEQYF.

This chain uses TRBV3-1 with TRBJ2-7, with TRBD1 matching 9 bases. From germline, CDR1 is LGHDT and CDR2 YNNKEL (reference sequence). Germline trimming cut 0 bases from V and 4 bases from J; bases unmatched to any gene: 7. This CDR3 spans 16 amino acids. CDR3 amino acids: CASSQENRDREYEQYF. In nucleotides, the CDR3 is TGTGCCAGCAGCCAAGAGAACCGGGACAGGGAATACGAGCAGTACTTC.

As to this clonotype: This clone may be a read error of a much larger clone one base away. The chain links TRBV27 to TRBJ1-2; 10 nucleotides match TRBD1. The V segment lost 3 bases and the J segment 2 bases; nucleotides outside the gene matches: 12. Germline V gives CDR1 MNHEY, CDR2 SMNVEV (reference sequence). The CDR3 covers 18 residues. The CDR3 bases are TGTGCCAGCAGTTTGAGACTAGTGACAGGGGGCCCCAACTATGGCTACACCTTC. Its translation is CASSLRLVTGGPNYGYTF.

This clonotype was seen only a few times. The J gene is TRBJ2-1, the V gene TRBV11-2; D not certain. CDR1 and CDR2 (germline): SGHAT, FQNNGV. The length of the CDR3 is 14 residues. Trimming took off 2 bases at V and 1 base at J, with 6 bases between the two ends. CDR3 DNA sequence: TGTGCCAGCAGCTTATGGCAATCCTACAATGAGCAGTTCTTC. Translated, it gives CASSLWQSYNEQFF.

The chain is built from TRBV5-1 and TRBJ2-5; D is ambiguous. The V gene lost 5 bases and the J gene lost 3 bases, with 17 bases spanning the gap. CDR1 is SGHRS, CDR2 YFSETQ, per germline. The CDR3 has 15 amino acids. CDR3 coding DNA: TGCGCCAGCAGATTACAGCCCAACCCTGAAGAGACCCAGTACTTC. This sequence encodes CASRLQPNPEETQYF.

This chain links TRBV7-6 with TRBJ1-3, with TRBD1 matching 9 bases. V lost 5 bases, J lost 4 bases, and 6 bases stayed unmatched. Germline loops: CDR1 SGHVS, CDR2 FNYEAQ. The CDR3 sequence is 15 residues long. CDR3 amino acids: CASSAMTGGGNTIYF. The CDR3 nucleotides are TGTGCCAGCAGCGCGATGACAGGGGGAGGAAACACCATATATTTT.

The chain couples TRBV5-5 to TRBJ1-2, with D possibly TRBD1 on 5 matching bases. The ends were cut back, 3 bases at V and 4 bases at J, with 13 bases in the middle. The germline gives CDR1 SGHKS, CDR2 YYEKEE (reference sequence). This CDR3 comprises 14 residues. This chain's CDR3 is CASSSRGSFYGYTF. CDR3 coding DNA: TGTGCCAGCAGCTCCCGGGGGTCCTTCTATGGCTACACCTTC.

The chain combines TRBV24-1 with TRBJ2-3, with TRBD2 as a possible D gene (8 bases). Trimming removed 2 bases from V and 6 bases from J, with 17 bases in between. Germline V gives CDR1 KGHDR, CDR2 SFDVKD. This CDR3 spans 16 amino acids. The CDR3 protein is CATSDSGLAGGDTQYF. CDR3 in DNA: TGTGCCACCAGTGATTCCGGACTAGCAGGGGGGGATACGCAGTATTTT.

The rearrangement uses TRBV5-1 and TRBJ2-3, with 11 bases aligning to TRBD2. Germline V lookup: CDR1 SGHRS, CDR2 YFSETQ. The CDR3 is 16 residues long. Trimming removed 3 bases from V and 9 bases from J; junction bases left unmatched: 12. The CDR3 here is CASSSSLAGGPETQYF. The DNA of the CDR3 is TGCGCCAGCAGCTCGTCATTAGCGGGAGGGCCGGAGACGCAGTATTTT.

The chain carries TRBV7-9 and TRBJ2-1; TRBD1 matches 7 bases. J was trimmed by 4 bases and V by 0 bases; bases with no gene match: 6. Germline values: CDR1 SEHNR, CDR2 FQNEAQ (reference sequence). This CDR3 has 16 residues. This CDR3 reads CASSLASDRRYNEQFF. CDR3 in DNA: TGTGCCAGCAGCTTAGCCTCGGACAGGAGATACAATGAGCAGTTCTTC.